This T cell receptor (beta chain) originates from a study of blood T cell repertoires in COVID-19. This CDR3 is 14 amino acids long. V gave up 4 bases and J gave up 4 bases, with 14 bases separating them. Looked up from germline, CDR1 is LGHDT and CDR2 is YNNKEL (reference sequence). As processed by the authors: Researchers report that nucleated cell counts were estimated from reference gene primer amplification. The protocol was immunoSEQ multiplex PCR, while the TCRdb copy is restricted to in-frame clones and leaves out a portion. That table gives V, J and clone size, and the DNA gave D and trimming. There are 99,000 or so clones in the sample; around 90% occur only once, and 5% to 6.5% lies in the top ten.

The clonotype comes from a human donor in a cohort sampled during active COVID-19. The sequenced sample consisted of peripheral blood. V and J are TRBV3-1 (or the pseudogene TRBV3-2) and TRBJ2-7; D unclear. Here the CDR3 DNA reads TGTGCCAGCAGCCTTCACCAACTCGAATACGAGCAGTACTTC. It is translated as CASSLHQLEYEQYF.